A selection of T cell receptor beta chains follows, all from one sample in a study of Graves' ophthalmopathy and Graves' hyperthyroidism. TCRdb called the multiplex PCR reads again in MiXCR, with one record for every CDR3 protein. The sample has more than 1,000,000 distinct CDR3 sequences, 35% to 45% seen once. The sequenced sample consisted of peripheral blood or thyroid tissue (not recorded which). The origin of the receptors is an adult man with Graves' hyperthyroidism. Both conserved end residues are part of each CDR3. D genes are given only for firm matches. Not all rows give a size; the values are once, few, many and, for expanded clones, a class.

j_gene: TRBJ2-5; abundance: many; d_gene: TRBD2; v_gene: TRBV24-1; CDR3nt: TGTGCCACCAGTGGAGTAGCGGGGGCTCAAGAGACCCAGTACTTC; CDR3aa: CATSGVAGAQETQYF
j_gene: TRBJ1-2; abundance: -; d_gene: -; v_gene: TRBV6-5; CDR3nt: TGTGCCAGCAGTTACTCTCCTTACGGGGGTGGCTACACCTTC; CDR3aa: CASSYSPYGGGYTF
j_gene: TRBJ2-7; abundance: -; d_gene: -; v_gene: TRBV2; CDR3nt: TGTGCCAGCAGGGGGACTTTAATCTACGAGCAGTACTTC; CDR3aa: CASRGTLIYEQYF
j_gene: TRBJ1-5; abundance: few; d_gene: -; v_gene: TRBV19; CDR3nt: TGTGCCAGTACTTTGGGGGAAGGTCAGCCCCAGCATTTT; CDR3aa: CASTLGEGQPQHF
j_gene: TRBJ1-1; abundance: many; d_gene: -; v_gene: TRBV20-1; CDR3nt: TGCAGTGCGAGTCCAGGGGTGCGGAACACTGAAGCTTTCTTT; CDR3aa: CSASPGVRNTEAFF
j_gene: TRBJ1-2; abundance: -; d_gene: -; v_gene: TRBV5-6; CDR3nt: TGTGCCAGCAGCTTGGTTGGAGGGGTCTATGGCTACACCTTC; CDR3aa: CASSLVGGVYGYTF
j_gene: TRBJ1-2; abundance: -; d_gene: -; v_gene: TRBV7-2; CDR3nt: TGTGCCAGCAGCTTAGGGGTGAAGGGCTACACCTTC; CDR3aa: CASSLGVKGYTF
j_gene: TRBJ2-3; abundance: -; d_gene: -; v_gene: TRBV7-2; CDR3nt: TGTGCCAGCAGCTTCGGCAGACTCACAGATACGCAGTATTTT; CDR3aa: CASSFGRLTDTQYF
j_gene: TRBJ1-5; abundance: -; d_gene: -; v_gene: TRBV27; CDR3nt: TGTGCCAGCAGTGGGGACGGGGGGGCTCAGCCCCAGCATTTT; CDR3aa: CASSGDGGAQPQHF
j_gene: TRBJ2-7; abundance: few; d_gene: -; v_gene: TRBV7-2; CDR3nt: TGCGCCAGCAGCCAAGAGCCCGCAGCACGTTCCTACGAGCAGTACTTC; CDR3aa: CASSQEPAARSYEQYF
j_gene: TRBJ1-1; abundance: -; d_gene: -; v_gene: TRBV6-5; CDR3nt: TGTGCCAGCAGGAATATTGATGGGGTGGGAGAGACTGAAGCTTTCTTT; CDR3aa: CASRNIDGVGETEAFF
j_gene: TRBJ1-1; abundance: -; d_gene: -; v_gene: TRBV3-1; CDR3nt: TGTGCCAGCAGCCAAGTGAGGGGGGTCTTCCGAACTGAAGCTTTCTTT; CDR3aa: CASSQVRGVFRTEAFF
j_gene: TRBJ2-7; abundance: many; d_gene: TRBD1; v_gene: TRBV9; CDR3nt: TGTGCCAGCAGCCCACAGGGGGGCGAGCAGTACTTC; CDR3aa: CASSPQGGEQYF
j_gene: TRBJ1-2; abundance: -; d_gene: TRBD1; v_gene: TRBV7-9; CDR3nt: TGTGCCAGCAGCTTAGAACAGGGGGCGTTGGTTAACTATGGCTACACCTTC; CDR3aa: CASSLEQGALVNYGYTF
j_gene: TRBJ2-2; abundance: few; d_gene: -; v_gene: TRBV5-5; CDR3nt: TGTGCCAGCAGCTTGGTCCAGGGAGACACCGGGGAGCTGTTTTTT; CDR3aa: CASSLVQGDTGELFF
j_gene: TRBJ1-1; abundance: -; d_gene: TRBD1; v_gene: TRBV20-1; CDR3nt: TGCAGTGCTTCACCTGGACAGGGGGTTAATCAAGCTTTCTTT; CDR3aa: CSASPGQGVNQAFF
j_gene: TRBJ2-7; abundance: many; d_gene: -; v_gene: TRBV7-9; CDR3nt: TGTGCCAGCAGCGTAGACTTGAGCTCCTACGAGCAGTACTTC; CDR3aa: CASSVDLSSYEQYF
j_gene: TRBJ2-7; abundance: -; d_gene: -; v_gene: TRBV28; CDR3nt: TGTGCCAGCAGTCCAGGAAAGTTCTACGAGCAGTACTTC; CDR3aa: CASSPGKFYEQYF
j_gene: TRBJ1-2; abundance: many; d_gene: TRBD1; v_gene: TRBV6-5; CDR3nt: TGTGCCAGCAGGGACGAACAGGGGAACTATGGCTACACCTTC; CDR3aa: CASRDEQGNYGYTF
j_gene: TRBJ1-1; abundance: many; d_gene: TRBD1; v_gene: TRBV29-1; CDR3nt: TGCAGCGTCGACAGGGCGGACGCAGCTTTCTTT; CDR3aa: CSVDRADAAFF
j_gene: TRBJ1-5; abundance: few; d_gene: -; v_gene: TRBV6-5; CDR3nt: TGTGCCAGCAGTTACTCTCGGGTCCCCGGTCAGCCCCAGCATTTT; CDR3aa: CASSYSRVPGQPQHF
j_gene: TRBJ2-5; abundance: -; d_gene: TRBD2; v_gene: TRBV5-1; CDR3nt: TGCGCCAGCAGCTACCGACTAGCGAATTACCAAGAGACCCAGTACTTC; CDR3aa: CASSYRLANYQETQYF
j_gene: TRBJ2-5; abundance: -; d_gene: TRBD2; v_gene: TRBV29-1; CDR3nt: TGCAGCGTTAGACTGGGACTAGCGGGAGTCGAGACCCAGTACTTC; CDR3aa: CSVRLGLAGVETQYF
j_gene: TRBJ2-7; abundance: -; d_gene: -; v_gene: TRBV6-5; CDR3nt: TGTGCCAGCAGTTACTATTGGGAGCAGTACTTC; CDR3aa: CASSYYWEQYF
j_gene: TRBJ1-1; abundance: many; d_gene: -; v_gene: TRBV5-1; CDR3nt: TGCGCCAGCAGACGAGCCGACAGCACGAAAGCCACTGAAGCTTTCTTT; CDR3aa: CASRRADSTKATEAFF
j_gene: TRBJ2-7; abundance: -; d_gene: -; v_gene: TRBV9; CDR3nt: TGCGCCAGCAGCTTGAATGTGGGGAGGATCTCCTACGAGCAGTACTTC; CDR3aa: CASSLNVGRISYEQYF
j_gene: TRBJ1-1; abundance: many; d_gene: -; v_gene: TRBV12-5; CDR3nt: TGTGCTAGTGGTTTGGTAGACGGCAGAGGGAACACTGAAGCTTTCTTT; CDR3aa: CASGLVDGRGNTEAFF
j_gene: TRBJ2-5; abundance: many; d_gene: -; v_gene: TRBV29-1; CDR3nt: TGCAGCGTTGAACCCAGAATCCAAGAGACCCAGTACTTC; CDR3aa: CSVEPRIQETQYF
j_gene: TRBJ2-1; abundance: -; d_gene: TRBD2; v_gene: TRBV10-3; CDR3nt: TGTGCCATCAAGACTAGCGGGGAGAATGAGCAGTTCTTC; CDR3aa: CAIKTSGENEQFF
j_gene: TRBJ1-2; abundance: many; d_gene: TRBD1; v_gene: TRBV5-1; CDR3nt: TGCGCCAGCAGCCACGACACAGGGGGTGGCCTGTATGACTACACCTTC; CDR3aa: CASSHDTGGGLYDYTF
j_gene: TRBJ1-1; abundance: few; d_gene: -; v_gene: TRBV19; CDR3nt: TGTGCCAGTAGTAATTGGGACATGAACACTGAAGCTTTCTTT; CDR3aa: CASSNWDMNTEAFF
j_gene: TRBJ2-7; abundance: once; d_gene: -; v_gene: TRBV5-1; CDR3nt: TGCGCCAGCAGCTTTGCAGGCCTACACGAGCAGTACTTC; CDR3aa: CASSFAGLHEQYF
j_gene: TRBJ1-1; abundance: -; d_gene: TRBD1; v_gene: TRBV6-2/TRBV6-3; CDR3nt: TGTGCCAGCAGATCCGGGACAGCAATAACGTTAGCTTTCTTT; CDR3aa: CASRSGTAITLAFF
j_gene: TRBJ1-5; abundance: many; d_gene: -; v_gene: TRBV12-3/TRBV12-4; CDR3nt: TGTGCCAGCAGTTTTGAGGGCGCGGGCAATCAGCCCCAGCATTTT; CDR3aa: CASSFEGAGNQPQHF
j_gene: TRBJ2-6; abundance: few; d_gene: -; v_gene: TRBV6-5; CDR3nt: TGTGCCAGCACCGATGGGGGGACTGGGGCCAACGTCCTGACTTTC; CDR3aa: CASTDGGTGANVLTF
j_gene: TRBJ1-5; abundance: -; d_gene: -; v_gene: TRBV27; CDR3nt: TGTGCCAGCAGTTTATCGTCAGGGACATCCCAGCCCCAGCATTTT; CDR3aa: CASSLSSGTSQPQHF
j_gene: TRBJ2-7; abundance: -; d_gene: -; v_gene: TRBV19; CDR3nt: TGTGCCAGTAGTGCCAGGGACTCTCCGCGGGTCTACGAGCAGTACTTC; CDR3aa: CASSARDSPRVYEQYF
j_gene: TRBJ1-2; abundance: -; d_gene: -; v_gene: TRBV13; CDR3nt: TGTGCCAGCAGCCCGACGACCGAGTATGGCTACACCTTC; CDR3aa: CASSPTTEYGYTF
j_gene: TRBJ2-2; abundance: few; d_gene: -; v_gene: TRBV4-3; CDR3nt: TGCGCCAGCAGCCAGCAGGGGCGGGCTGGGGAGCTGTTTTTT; CDR3aa: CASSQQGRAGELFF
j_gene: TRBJ1-5; abundance: -; d_gene: -; v_gene: TRBV7-2; CDR3nt: TGTGCCAGCAGCTTAGAGTACGGCGGCATAAGCAATCAGCCCCAGCATTTT; CDR3aa: CASSLEYGGISNQPQHF
j_gene: TRBJ1-2; abundance: -; d_gene: -; v_gene: TRBV12-3/TRBV12-4; CDR3nt: TGTGCCAGCAGTTTCCAGGGAGACCGTGGCTACACCTTC; CDR3aa: CASSFQGDRGYTF
j_gene: TRBJ2-7; abundance: few; d_gene: TRBD2; v_gene: TRBV5-4; CDR3nt: TGTGCCAGCAGAGAATGTAATCTCGGGAGGTGCCACTACGAGCAGTACTTC; CDR3aa: CASRECNLGRCHYEQYF
j_gene: TRBJ2-1; abundance: once; d_gene: TRBD1; v_gene: TRBV29-1; CDR3nt: TGCAGCGTTGAAAAGGGAACAGGGGTTGAGCAGTTCTTC; CDR3aa: CSVEKGTGVEQFF
j_gene: TRBJ2-6; abundance: few; d_gene: -; v_gene: TRBV20-1; CDR3nt: TGCAGTGCTAGAGATCGCCTGACTTTC; CDR3aa: CSARDRLTF
j_gene: TRBJ1-1; abundance: -; d_gene: -; v_gene: TRBV15; CDR3nt: TGTGCCACCAGCAGAGTCGGACATTCGAACACTGAAGCTTTCTTT; CDR3aa: CATSRVGHSNTEAFF
j_gene: TRBJ2-5; abundance: many; d_gene: TRBD1; v_gene: TRBV7-9; CDR3nt: TGTGCCAGCAGCTTAGAGGGACAGGGTCAAGAGACCCAGTACTTC; CDR3aa: CASSLEGQGQETQYF
j_gene: TRBJ2-2; abundance: few; d_gene: -; v_gene: TRBV5-1; CDR3nt: TGCGCCAGCAGCCCTACGGTGGGCACCGGGGAGCTGTTTTTT; CDR3aa: CASSPTVGTGELFF
j_gene: TRBJ2-7; abundance: -; d_gene: -; v_gene: TRBV5-1; CDR3nt: TGCGCCAGCAGGACGGATGTAAACTACTACGGGCAGTACTTC; CDR3aa: CASRTDVNYYGQYF
j_gene: TRBJ1-1; abundance: many; d_gene: TRBD1; v_gene: TRBV14; CDR3nt: TGTGCCAGCAGCCAAGATCCAGGGGGAAAGACTGAAGCTTTCTTT; CDR3aa: CASSQDPGGKTEAFF
j_gene: TRBJ2-5; abundance: many; d_gene: TRBD2; v_gene: TRBV20-1; CDR3nt: TGCAGTGCTACTAGGACACGGGGGGTACAAGAGACCCAGTACTTC; CDR3aa: CSATRTRGVQETQYF
j_gene: TRBJ2-2; abundance: many; d_gene: TRBD2; v_gene: TRBV24-1; CDR3nt: TGTGCCACCACTAGCGGGCCCGGGGAGCTGTTTTTT; CDR3aa: CATTSGPGELFF
j_gene: TRBJ1-6; abundance: -; d_gene: TRBD1; v_gene: TRBV5-1; CDR3nt: TGCGCCAGCAGCCGAGGGGACAGGGACTCACCCCTCCACTTT; CDR3aa: CASSRGDRDSPLHF
j_gene: TRBJ2-7; abundance: -; d_gene: TRBD1; v_gene: TRBV7-9; CDR3nt: TGTGCCAGCAGCGCGGGACAGGGGAACACCGGGGAGCTGTACTTC; CDR3aa: CASSAGQGNTGELYF
j_gene: TRBJ1-1; abundance: many; d_gene: TRBD1; v_gene: TRBV20-1; CDR3nt: TGCAGTGCTAGACCCACTCAAGGGGGCCTGAACACTGAAGCTTTCTTT; CDR3aa: CSARPTQGGLNTEAFF